These 2 T cell receptor beta chains were all obtained from the same sample, sequenced in a study of CD8+CD57+ T cells in acquired aplastic anemia. For CDR3 and TCR beta VDJ profiling, genomic DNA was the template used. TCRdb re-called the reads through MiXCR, storing one row per CDR3 protein. In the table there are around 400,000 distinct CDR3 sequences, 55% to 75% of which are singletons. The specimen sequenced was sorted CD4+, CD8+, or CD8+CD57+ T cells (not recorded which) from PBMCs. These TCRs come from a human donor in good health, serving as a control.

The J gene is TRBJ2-7, the V gene TRBV11-2, with D maybe TRBD1 (5 bases). V lost 6 bases, J lost 4 bases, and 19 bases lay in between. This CDR3 region has 15 residues. CDR1 and CDR2 (germline): SGHAT, FQNNGV. The CDR3 coding sequence is TGTGCCAGCAGTTCACTCATCGTCAGGGTTTACGAGCAGTACTTC. Its protein is CASSSLIVRVYEQYF.

The rearrangement links TRBV7-6 to TRBJ1-4; 10 nucleotides line up with TRBD1. The V segment lost 6 bases and the J segment 14 bases; nucleotides outside the gene matches: 12. Germline CDR1 is SGHVS and CDR2 is FNYEAQ. CDR3 length: 14 residues. CDR3 coding DNA: TGTGCCAGCAGTTGGGACAGGGGCCATGAGCAGCTGTTTTTT. Encoded protein: CASSWDRGHEQLFF. The full variable domain, its missing parts supplied by reference TRBV7-6 and TRBJ1-4, is GAGVSQSPRYKVTKRGQDVALRCDPISGHVSLYWYRQALGQGPEFLTYFNYEAQQDKSGLPNDRFSAERPEGSISTLTIQRTEQRDSAMYRCASSWDRGHEQLFFGSGTQLSVL.